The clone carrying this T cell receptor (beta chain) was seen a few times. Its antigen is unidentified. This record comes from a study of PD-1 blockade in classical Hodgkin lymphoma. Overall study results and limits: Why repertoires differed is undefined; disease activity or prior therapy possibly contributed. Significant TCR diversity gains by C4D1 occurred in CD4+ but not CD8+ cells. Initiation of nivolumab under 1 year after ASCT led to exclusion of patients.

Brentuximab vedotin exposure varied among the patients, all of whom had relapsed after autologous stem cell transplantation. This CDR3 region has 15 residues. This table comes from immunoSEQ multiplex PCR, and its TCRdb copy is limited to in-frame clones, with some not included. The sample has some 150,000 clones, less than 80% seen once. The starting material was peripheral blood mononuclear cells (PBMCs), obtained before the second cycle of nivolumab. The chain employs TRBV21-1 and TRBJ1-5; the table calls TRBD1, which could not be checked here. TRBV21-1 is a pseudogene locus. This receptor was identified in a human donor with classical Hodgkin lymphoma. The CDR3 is CASSPGTGRDQPQHF. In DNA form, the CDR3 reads TGTGCCAGCAGCCCCGGGACAGGGAGGGATCAGCCCCAGCATTTT.